The 23 T cell receptor beta chains below all came from one sample that was sequenced in a study of CD8 T cells in Susac syndrome. Random hexamers primed reverse transcription of about 0.5 to 1 ug RNA. MiXCR, applied by TCRdb to the immunoSEQ multiplex PCR reads, yields one record per CDR3 protein. The repertoire consists of about 130,000 distinct CDR3 sequences, with about 95% occurring once and the leading ten covering more than 0.15%. The sequencing sample was made of CD8+ T cells from PBMCs. Receptor source: a human donor with Susac syndrome.

The chain carries TRBV10-3 and TRBJ2-5; D possibly corresponds to TRBD2 (5 bases). The CDR3 extends over 11 amino acids. V lost 3 bases and J lost 7, with 6 bases in between. The germline CDR1 and CDR2 sequences are ENHRY and SYGVKD. The CDR3: CAISEGGTQYF. The CDR3 bases are TGTGCCATCAGTGAAGGAGGGACCCAGTACTTC.

This chain connects TRBV4-1 to TRBJ1-4; the D gene is possibly TRBD1 (6 bases). V lost 1 base, J lost 7 bases, and 7 bases lay in between. The CDR3 loop spans 13 amino acids. Germline CDR1 and CDR2: MGHRA and YSYEKL. The CDR3 DNA reads as TGCGCCAGCAGCCAAGTAGGGGGTGAAAAACTGTTTTTT. It is translated as CASSQVGGEKLFF.

The chain combines TRBV5-1 with TRBJ2-7, with D unclear. Between the trimmed V and J ends, which lost 1 base and 7 bases, there was a span of 9 bases. Germline lookup yields CDR1 SGHRS and CDR2 YFSETQ. This CDR3 is 12 amino acids long. The DNA for the CDR3 is TGCGCCAGCAGCTTGAAGGCAGAAGAGCAGTACTTC. Its translation: CASSLKAEEQYF.

V usage is TRBV4-1 and J usage is TRBJ2-3; no clear D gene. The V end was cut by 7 bases, the J end by 2 bases, with 7 bases between. This CDR3 has 12 residues. Germline CDR1 is MGHRA and CDR2 is YSYEKL. The CDR3 bases are TGCGCCAGCAACAGAGACACAGATACGCAGTATTTT. This gives the protein CASNRDTDTQYF.

In DNA form, the CDR3 reads TGTGCCAGCAGCGATCCGACGGGACTAGCGGGAGTAGAGCAGTTCTTC. Translation: CASSDPTGLAGVEQFF. The chain has TRBV11-2 and TRBJ2-1; 14 nucleotides match TRBD2. The V gene's germline CDR1 is SGHAT and CDR2 FQNNGV. V shed 5 bases and J 10 bases; nucleotides not matched to a gene: 10. The CDR3 covers 16 residues.

The chain has TRBV4-1 and TRBJ2-3; 7 bases fit TRBD2. CDR3 length: 16 residues. V shed 0 bases and J 3 bases; nucleotides not matched to a gene: 6. Germline CDR1 and CDR2: MGHRA and YSYEKL. CDR3 loop: CASSQEELAVTDTQYF. DNA for the CDR3: TGCGCCAGCAGCCAAGAAGAGCTAGCGGTGACAGATACGCAGTATTTT.

The chain has TRBV24-1 and TRBJ2-3; D unresolved. V was clipped by 3 bases and J by 1 base, with 13 bases between them. Germline V gives CDR1 KGHDR, CDR2 SFDVKD. The CDR3 runs 16 residues. CDR3 nucleotides: TGTGCCACCAGTGATCCCCCGTTTGCGCGCACAGATACGCAGTATTTT. Its protein product is CATSDPPFARTDTQYF.

The gene calls are TRBV30 and TRBJ2-2; a possible D gene is TRBD1 (5 bases). This CDR3 has 14 amino acids. Trimming left V 0 bases short and J 7 bases short, with 12 bases between. The V gene's germline CDR1 is GTSNPN and CDR2 SVGIG (reference sequence). The CDR3 coding sequence is TGTGCCTGGAGTGTACGCTGGGGCTTCGGGGAGCTGTTTTTT. Translation: CAWSVRWGFGELFF.

The chain joins TRBV29-1 to TRBJ1-1, with D maybe TRBD1 (5 bases). This CDR3 spans 10 amino acids. The germline CDR1 and CDR2 sequences are SQVTM and ANQGSEA. V dropped 6 bases and J dropped 8 bases, with 10 bases sitting between them. In DNA, the CDR3 is TGCAGCGTGCCGGAGGGGGAAGCTTTCTTT. It codes for CSVPEGEAFF.

The V call is TRBV5-1, the J call TRBJ2-7; D gene ambiguous. The CDR3 runs 14 residues. Germline CDR1 reads SGHRS; CDR2 reads YFSETQ. V lost 0 bases, J lost 2 bases, and 9 bases lay in between. CDR3 loop: CASSLDTRTYEQYF. The CDR3 DNA follows: TGCGCCAGCAGCTTGGATACGCGGACCTACGAGCAGTACTTC.

The V gene is TRBV25-1, the J gene TRBJ2-1; a weak D match, TRBD2 (6 bases). Trimming stripped 3 bases from V and 5 bases from J, with 17 bases between. Looked up from germline, CDR1 is MGHDK and CDR2 is SYGVNS. The CDR3 runs 16 residues. CDR3 protein: CASSEGRGLAHNEQFF. The CDR3 coding sequence is TGTGCCAGCAGTGAGGGCCGGGGCCTAGCGCACAATGAGCAGTTCTTC.

The V call is TRBV27, the J call TRBJ1-4; possibly TRBD1 for D (6 bases). Germline-derived CDR1 and CDR2 are MNHEY and SMNVEV (reference sequence). The germline V and J ends were trimmed by 2 bases and 6 bases, with 25 bases remaining between them. The length of the CDR3 is 19 residues. This CDR3 is CASSLDRGRKRIRHEKLFF. As DNA, the CDR3 is TGTGCCAGCAGTTTAGATAGGGGGAGGAAGAGGATCCGCCATGAAAAACTGTTTTTT.

This clonotype was detected a few times. The V and J genes are TRBV12-3 or TRBV12-4 and TRBJ2-1; the D gene could be TRBD1 or TRBD2 (5 bases each). CDR3 length equals 13 residues. V gave up 3 bases and J gave up 3 bases, with 6 bases separating them. CDR3 amino acids: CASSFGGYNEQFF. CDR3 bases: TGTGCCAGCAGTTTTGGGGGCTACAATGAGCAGTTCTTC.

This clonotype was seen only once. V gene TRBV7-8 combines with J gene TRBJ2-3; possible D gene TRBD1, 5 bases. Germline V gene lookup returns CDR1 SGHVS and CDR2 FQNEAQ. The CDR3 has 15 amino acids. V was shortened by 5 bases and J by 0 bases, with 12 bases between the two germline ends. This CDR3 is CASSPDTTSTDTQYF. CDR3 DNA sequence: TGTGCCAGCAGCCCGGACACAACTAGCACAGATACGCAGTATTTT.

V gene TRBV4-1 combines with J gene TRBJ1-5, with D unresolved. V lost 1 base and J 6 bases, leaving 10 bases between the germline ends. Germline V lookup: CDR1 MGHRA, CDR2 YSYEKL. The CDR3 runs to 14 residues. The CDR3 here is CASSQGTSGQPQHF. In DNA, the CDR3 is TGCGCCAGCAGCCAAGGTACCAGTGGTCAGCCCCAGCATTTT.

The chain links TRBV14 to TRBJ2-1; TRBD1 agrees at 7 bases. The V and J ends lost 1 base and 4 bases, in that order; junction bases with no gene match: 7. Per the germline V gene, CDR1 is SGHDN and CDR2 is FVKESK. The CDR3 sequence is 16 residues long. CDR3 amino acids: CASSQGTGSGYNEQFF. The CDR3 region has the DNA TGTGCCAGCAGCCAAGGGACAGGCTCCGGATACAATGAGCAGTTCTTC. Supplemented by reference TRBV14 and TRBJ2-1, the full variable domain reads EAGVTQFPSHSVIEKGQTVTLRCDPISGHDNLYWYRRVMGKEIKFLLHFVKESKQDESGMPNNRFLAERTGGTYSTLKVQPAELEDSGVYFCASSQGTGSGYNEQFFGPGTRLTVL.

Details on this clonotype: Its ends do not fully match the called genes, so a read error is possible. This chain joins TRBV20-1 and TRBJ2-1, with D possibly being TRBD1 (6 bases). The CDR3 spans 14 residues. From germline, CDR1 is DFQATT and CDR2 SNEGSKA (reference sequence). CDR3 sequence: CSARELTGNNEQFF. Written as DNA, the CDR3 is TGCAGTGCCAGAGAACTTACAGGGAACAATGAGCAGTTCTTC.

For the CDR3, the DNA is TGTGCCAGCAGCTCCCAACCTCTAGCGGTTCCGTACAATGAGCAGTTCTTC. This encodes CASSSQPLAVPYNEQFF. The J gene is TRBJ2-1, the V gene TRBV13, with 7 positions matching TRBD2. The CDR3 runs 17 residues. V shed 4 bases, J shed 4 bases, and the junction held 13 bases outside the gene matches. Germline V gene lookup returns CDR1 PRHDT and CDR2 FYEKMQ (reference sequence).

The chain recombines TRBV10-3 with TRBJ2-1; a weak D match, TRBD2 (6 bases). CDR1 ENHRY and CDR2 SYGVKD come from the germline V gene. CDR3 size: 16 residues. Trimming left V 6 bases short and J 0 bases short, with 15 bases between. As DNA, the CDR3 is TGTGCCATCAGAGGCTATGGGGGGAGCTCCTACAATGAGCAGTTCTTC. Amino acid sequence: CAIRGYGGSSYNEQFF.

The V and J genes are TRBV5-1 and TRBJ1-2, with D possibly TRBD1 on 5 matching bases. The CDR3 runs to 15 residues. V was trimmed by 1 base and J by 3 bases, leaving 13 bases between them. CDR1 is SGHRS, CDR2 YFSETQ, per germline. The DNA for the CDR3 is TGCGCCAGCAGCTTGACTCAGGGTTTCGACTATGGCTACACCTTC. Translation: CASSLTQGFDYGYTF. Combining the CDR3 with reference TRBV5-1 and TRBJ1-2 gives the whole variable domain KAGVTQTPRYLIKTRGQQVTLSCSPISGHRSVSWYQQTPGQGLQFLFEYFSETQRNKGNFPGRFSGRQFSNSRSEMNVSTLELGDSALYLCASSLTQGFDYGYTFGSGTRLTVV.

The chain is built from TRBV14 and TRBJ2-1; possible D gene TRBD2, 6 bases. Germline V gene data show CDR1 as SGHDN and CDR2 as FVKESK. The CDR3 has 15 amino acids. V was clipped by 7 bases and J by 2 bases, with 15 bases between them. As DNA, the CDR3 is TGTGCCAGCAACGCCCTAGCGTCTACCTACAATGAGCAGTTCTTC. This encodes CASNALASTYNEQFF. Supplemented by reference TRBV14 and TRBJ2-1, the full variable domain reads EAGVTQFPSHSVIEKGQTVTLRCDPISGHDNLYWYRRVMGKEIKFLLHFVKESKQDESGMPNNRFLAERTGGTYSTLKVQPAELEDSGVYFCASNALASTYNEQFFGPGTRLTVL.

The chain couples TRBV27 to TRBJ2-1, with a possible D match to TRBD2 (6 bases). Germline CDR1 reads MNHEY; CDR2 reads SMNVEV (reference sequence). V was shortened by 2 bases and J by 7 bases, with 15 bases between the two germline ends. The CDR3 runs to 15 residues. The chain's CDR3 is CASSLMVGSSNEQFF. CDR3 coding DNA: TGTGCCAGCAGTTTAATGGTCGGGAGCTCGAATGAGCAGTTCTTC.

The V call is TRBV27, the J call TRBJ2-1, with a tentative D call TRBD1 (5 bases). Looked up from germline, CDR1 is MNHEY and CDR2 is SMNVEV (reference sequence). Trimming pared 6 bases from V and 5 bases from J, leaving 11 bases between. The CDR3 has 13 amino acids. The CDR3 loop is CASRQGVHNEQFF. The CDR3 DNA reads as TGTGCCAGCAGGCAGGGTGTCCACAATGAGCAGTTCTTC.